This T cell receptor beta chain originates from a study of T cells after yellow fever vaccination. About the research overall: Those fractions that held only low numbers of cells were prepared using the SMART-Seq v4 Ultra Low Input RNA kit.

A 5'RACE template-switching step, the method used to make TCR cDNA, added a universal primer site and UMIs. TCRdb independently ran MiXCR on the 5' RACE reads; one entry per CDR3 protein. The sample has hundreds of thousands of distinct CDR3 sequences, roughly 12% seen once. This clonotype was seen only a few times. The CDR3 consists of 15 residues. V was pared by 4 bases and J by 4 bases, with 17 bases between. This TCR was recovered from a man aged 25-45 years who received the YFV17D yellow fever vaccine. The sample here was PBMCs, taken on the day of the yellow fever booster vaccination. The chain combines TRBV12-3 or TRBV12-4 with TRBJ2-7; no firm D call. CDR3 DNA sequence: TGTGCCAGCAGTTCAAAACCCACGGTTGGGTACGAGCAGTACTTC. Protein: CASSSKPTVGYEQYF.